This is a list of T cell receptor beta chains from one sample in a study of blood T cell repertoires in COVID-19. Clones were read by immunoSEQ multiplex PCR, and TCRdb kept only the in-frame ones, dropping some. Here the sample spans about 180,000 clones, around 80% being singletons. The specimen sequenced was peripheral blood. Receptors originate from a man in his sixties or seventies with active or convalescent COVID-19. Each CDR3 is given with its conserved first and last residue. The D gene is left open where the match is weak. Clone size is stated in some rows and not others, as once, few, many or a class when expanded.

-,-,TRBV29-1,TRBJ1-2,CSVEIQEGSRGYTF,TGCAGCGTTGAAATTCAGGAGGGATCCCGTGGCTACACCTTC
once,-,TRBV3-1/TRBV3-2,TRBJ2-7,CASSRSSGYEQYF,TGTGCCAGCAGCCGTTCGTCAGGCTACGAGCAGTACTTC
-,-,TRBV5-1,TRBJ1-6,CASSPSSGQDTKPLHF,TGCGCCAGCAGCCCATCGTCAGGTCAGGACACTAAACCCCTCCACTTT
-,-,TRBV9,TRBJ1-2,CASSAPGGYTF,TGTGCCAGCAGCGCCCCCGGTGGCTACACCTTC
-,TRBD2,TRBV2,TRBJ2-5,CASSEVVAGETQYF,TGTGCCAGCAGTGAAGTGGTAGCGGGGGAGACCCAGTACTTC
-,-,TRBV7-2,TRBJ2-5,CASSPRHNTQETQYF,TGTGCCAGCAGCCCAAGACACAATACCCAAGAGACCCAGTACTTC
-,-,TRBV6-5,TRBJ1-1,CASSLDGNTEAFF,TGTGCCAGCAGTCTAGACGGGAACACTGAAGCTTTCTTT
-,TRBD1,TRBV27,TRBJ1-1,CASSLEPGGAEAFF,TGTGCCAGCAGTTTAGAGCCAGGGGGAGCTGAAGCTTTCTTT
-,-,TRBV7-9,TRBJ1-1,CASSFGGITEAFF,TGTGCCAGCAGCTTTGGAGGGATCACTGAAGCTTTCTTT
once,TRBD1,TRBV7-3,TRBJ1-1,CASSLDRTVAFF,TGTGCCAGCAGTTTGGACAGGACGGTCGCTTTCTTT
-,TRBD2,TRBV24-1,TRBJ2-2,CATSDGTSGGLAGELFF,TGTGCCACCAGTGATGGGACTAGCGGGGGGCTGGCCGGGGAGCTGTTTTTT
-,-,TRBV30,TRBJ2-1,CAWSKGWGAYNEQFF,TGTGCCTGGAGTAAGGGGTGGGGGGCCTACAATGAGCAGTTCTTC
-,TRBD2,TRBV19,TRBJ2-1,CASSRTSGTTYNEQFF,TGTGCCAGTAGTCGGACTAGCGGGACGACTTACAATGAGCAGTTCTTC
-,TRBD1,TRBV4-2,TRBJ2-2,CASSLRPTGTGELFF,TGTGCCAGCAGCCTTCGCCCGACAGGGACCGGGGAGCTGTTTTTT
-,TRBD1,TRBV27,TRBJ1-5,CASSLRWTGGSNQPQHF,TGTGCCAGCAGTTTACGCTGGACAGGGGGTAGCAATCAGCCCCAGCATTTT
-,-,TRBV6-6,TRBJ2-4,CASSYSVAGENIQYF,TGTGCCAGCAGTTACTCTGTGGCAGGGGAAAACATTCAGTACTTC
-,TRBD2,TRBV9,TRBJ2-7,CASSVDSGSFGEQYF,TGTGCCAGCAGCGTAGATAGCGGGAGTTTCGGCGAGCAGTACTTC
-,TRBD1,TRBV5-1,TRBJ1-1,CASSLEGQGDTEAFF,TGCGCCAGCAGCTTGGAGGGACAGGGGGACACTGAAGCTTTCTTT
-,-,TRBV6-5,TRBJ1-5,CASSYSFGQPQHF,TGTGCCAGCAGTTACTCGTTCGGTCAGCCCCAGCATTTT
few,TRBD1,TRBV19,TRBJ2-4,CASSPGTGSGDIQYF,TGTGCCAGTAGTCCCGGGACAGGGAGCGGGGACATTCAGTACTTC
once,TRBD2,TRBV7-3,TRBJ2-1,CASSLGSGSTFF,TGTGCCAGCAGCCTGGGTAGCGGGAGTACGTTCTTC
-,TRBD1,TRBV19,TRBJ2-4,CASSAGTGSPAKNIQYF,TGTGCCAGTAGCGCCGGGACAGGGAGCCCAGCCAAAAACATTCAGTACTTC
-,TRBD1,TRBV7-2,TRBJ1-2,CASTLDGTGGQKSYGYTF,TGTGCCAGCACCCTAGACGGGACAGGGGGTCAAAAAAGCTATGGCTACACCTTC
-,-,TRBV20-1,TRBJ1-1,CSASDYSNTEAFF,TGCAGTGCTAGTGACTATTCGAACACTGAAGCTTTCTTT
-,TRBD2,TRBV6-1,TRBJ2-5,CASSERRASGGETQYF,TGTGCCAGCAGTGAAAGGAGGGCTAGCGGTGGGGAGACCCAGTACTTC
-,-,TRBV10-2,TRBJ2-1,CASSLLNNEQFF,TGCGCCAGCAGCCTCTTAAACAATGAGCAGTTCTTC
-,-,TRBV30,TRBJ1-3,CAWSRGPGNTIYF,TGTGCCTGGAGCAGGGGCCCTGGAAACACCATATATTTT
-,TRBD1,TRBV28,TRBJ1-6,CASRSGGNGSPLHF,TGTGCCAGCAGATCAGGGGGCAATGGATCACCCCTCCACTTT
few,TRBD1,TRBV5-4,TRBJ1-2,CASSFGQGYGYTF,TGTGCCAGCAGCTTTGGACAGGGGTATGGCTACACCTTC
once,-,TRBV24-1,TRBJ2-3,CATSDPDPRLEHTDTQYF,TGTGCCACCAGTGATCCCGATCCTAGACTAGAGCACACAGATACGCAGTATTTT
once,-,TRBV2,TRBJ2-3,CASLELTITDTQYF,TGTGCCAGCCTGGAACTAACGATTACAGATACGCAGTATTTT
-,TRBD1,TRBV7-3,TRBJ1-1,CASSSQGGNTEAFF,TGTGCCAGCAGCTCACAGGGGGGGAACACTGAAGCTTTCTTT
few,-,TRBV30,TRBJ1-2,CAWSVGRFVGYTF,TGTGCCTGGAGTGTCGGTCGCTTTGTGGGCTACACCTTC
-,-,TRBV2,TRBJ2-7,CASSGTSYEQYF,TGTGCCAGCAGTGGGACATCTTACGAGCAGTACTTC
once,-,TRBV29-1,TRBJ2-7,CSVEDGGYEQYF,TGCAGCGTTGAAGACGGGGGCTACGAGCAGTACTTC
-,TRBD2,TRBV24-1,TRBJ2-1,CATSPSGRAYNEQFF,TGTGCCACCAGCCCTAGCGGGAGGGCCTACAATGAGCAGTTCTTC
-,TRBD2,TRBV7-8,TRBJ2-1,CASSFLAGGPREQFF,TGTGCCAGCAGCTTTTTAGCGGGGGGACCAAGAGAGCAGTTCTTC
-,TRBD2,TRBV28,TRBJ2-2,CASSLGGSGELFF,TGTGCCAGCAGTCTCGGGGGGTCCGGGGAGCTGTTTTTT
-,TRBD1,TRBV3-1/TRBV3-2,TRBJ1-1,CASSLRPGQGVIGAFF,TGTGCCAGCAGCCTGAGACCGGGACAGGGGGTCATAGGAGCTTTCTTT
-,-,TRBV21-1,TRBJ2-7,CASSGTSGATLSYEQYF,TGTGCCAGCTCTGGGACTAGCGGGGCCACTCTTTCCTACGAGCAGTACTTC
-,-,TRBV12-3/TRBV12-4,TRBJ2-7,CASSFGGLGEQYF,TGTGCCAGCAGTTTCGGGGGGCTCGGCGAGCAGTACTTC
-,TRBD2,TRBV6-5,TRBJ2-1,CASRGTSGGYNEQFF,TGTGCCAGCAGAGGGACTAGCGGCGGGTACAATGAGCAGTTCTTC
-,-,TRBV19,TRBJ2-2,CASSNRAGSHNTGELFF,TGTGCCAGTAGCAACCGGGCGGGGAGCCACAACACCGGGGAGCTGTTTTTT
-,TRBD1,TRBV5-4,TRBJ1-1,CASAPGQRNTEAFF,TGTGCCAGCGCGCCGGGACAGAGGAACACTGAAGCTTTCTTT
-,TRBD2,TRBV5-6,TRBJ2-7,CASSPPGGDSYEQYF,TGTGCCAGCAGCCCTCCCGGGGGGGATTCCTACGAGCAGTACTTC
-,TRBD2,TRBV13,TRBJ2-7,CASSPRGGGVYEQYF,TGTGCCAGCAGCCCCCGCGGCGGGGGGGTCTACGAGCAGTACTTC
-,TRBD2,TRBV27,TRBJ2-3,CASSLLAGLADTQYF,TGTGCCAGCAGTTTACTAGCGGGATTAGCAGATACGCAGTATTTT
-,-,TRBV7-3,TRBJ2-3,CASSSGLLTDTQYF,TGTGCCAGCAGCTCGGGACTGCTCACAGATACGCAGTATTTT
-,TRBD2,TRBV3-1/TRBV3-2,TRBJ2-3,CASSQEQTSGRRADTQYF,TGTGCCAGCAGCCAAGAACAGACTAGCGGGAGGAGGGCAGATACGCAGTATTTT
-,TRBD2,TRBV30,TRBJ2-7,CAWRRPAGGDEQYF,TGTGCCTGGAGGCGCCCCGCGGGGGGGGACGAGCAGTACTTC
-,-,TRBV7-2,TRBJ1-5,CASSLGEIYNQPQHF,TGTGCCAGCAGCTTAGGGGAGATCTACAATCAGCCCCAGCATTTT
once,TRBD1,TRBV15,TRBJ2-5,CATSRGTGGGETQYF,TGTGCCACCAGCAGAGGGACAGGGGGCGGAGAGACCCAGTACTTC
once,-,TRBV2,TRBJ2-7,CASSDRGKGWEQYF,TGTGCCAGCAGTGATCGGGGAAAAGGGTGGGAGCAGTACTTC
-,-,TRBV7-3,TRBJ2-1,CASSPSRGYNEQFF,TGTGCCAGCAGCCCAAGCCGGGGGTACAATGAGCAGTTCTTC
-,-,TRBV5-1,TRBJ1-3,CASTESPAGTIYF,TGCGCCAGCACCGAGTCCCCCGCCGGCACCATATATTTT
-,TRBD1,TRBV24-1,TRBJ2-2,CATSDPAGGTGELFF,TGTGCCACCAGTGACCCGGCAGGGGGAACCGGGGAGCTGTTTTTT